A single sample gave rise to the 17 T cell receptor beta chains below, sequenced in a study of cytomegalovirus exposure and HLA in healthy donors. Primers included in the PCR were 60 Vbeta and 13 Jbeta primers. The assay was immunoSEQ multiplex PCR, and TCRdb's table has in-frame clones only and misses some. Here the sample spans some 120,000 clones, about 70% being singletons. Input material: PBMCs. The origin of the receptors is a woman aged 25 to 39 in good health and CMV-seronegative.

J is TRBJ1-2 and V is TRBV5-4, with TRBD1 matching 10 bases. The CDR3 consists of 13 residues. Unmatched junction bases numbered 4, after V lost 3 bases and J lost 8 bases. CDR1 and CDR2 (germline): SGHNT, YYREEE (reference sequence). As DNA, the CDR3 is TGTGCCAGCAGCTGGACAGGGGGAGAAGGCTACACCTTC. It yields the protein CASSWTGGEGYTF.

The chain is built from TRBV7-2 and TRBJ2-3, with 8 bases identical to TRBD2. This CDR3 has 15 residues. The germline V gene has CDR1 SGHTA and CDR2 FQGNSA. V dropped 5 bases and J dropped 2; count of bases not matched to a gene: 6. CDR3 protein: CASSLRGGHTDTQYF. The CDR3 DNA sequence: TGTGCCAGCAGCCTGCGCGGGGGGCACACAGATACGCAGTATTTT.

The chain employs TRBV7-9 and TRBJ1-4; D is possibly TRBD1 (6 bases). Looked up from germline, CDR1 is SEHNR and CDR2 is FQNEAQ (reference sequence). The length of the CDR3 is 16 residues. Trimming took off 5 bases at V and 5 bases at J, with 18 bases between the two ends. The CDR3 here is CASSITQGKVNEKLFF. The CDR3 coding sequence is TGTGCCAGCAGCATCACACAGGGCAAAGTAAATGAAAAACTGTTTTTT.

V and J are TRBV30 and TRBJ1-1; D is unclear. V shed 0 bases and J shed 0 bases, with 17 bases lying between them. The CDR3 sequence is 17 residues long. Germline CDR1 is GTSNPN and CDR2 is SVGIG (reference sequence). This chain's CDR3 is CAWSVGADASLNTEAFF. For the CDR3, the DNA is TGTGCCTGGAGTGTAGGAGCCGACGCTTCCTTGAACACTGAAGCTTTCTTT. The full variable domain, in which reference TRBV30 and TRBJ1-1 provide the parts outside the CDR3, is SQTIHQWPATLVQPVGSPLSLECTVEGTSNPNLYWYRQAAGRGLQLLFYSVGIGQISSEVPQNLSASRPQDRQFILSSKKLLLSDSGFYLCAWSVGADASLNTEAFFGQGTRLTVV.

The chain recombines TRBV5-6 with TRBJ2-3, with 10 bases matching TRBD2. V lost 2 bases and J lost 2; bases outside the gene matches: 2. Germline V CDR1 and CDR2: SGHDT, YYEEEE. The CDR3 length is 15 residues. The CDR3 nucleotides are TGTGCCAGCAGCTTAGGACTAGCGGACACAGATACGCAGTATTTT. This encodes CASSLGLADTDTQYF.

V is TRBV30 and J is TRBJ1-4; D is unresolved. V was pared by 7 bases and J by 4 bases, with 13 bases between. Germline V gene lookup returns CDR1 GTSNPN and CDR2 SVGIG (reference sequence). This CDR3 is 13 amino acids long. Here the CDR3 DNA reads TGTGCCTTTACCGCGGCAGTTAATGAAAAACTGTTTTTT. This translates into CAFTAAVNEKLFF.

The chain links TRBV10-3 to TRBJ1-1; no clear D gene. This CDR3 spans 13 amino acids. Looked up from germline, CDR1 is ENHRY and CDR2 is SYGVKD. V lost 5 bases and J lost 0, with 7 bases in between. The CDR3 sequence: CAISLALNTEAFF. As DNA, the CDR3 is TGTGCCATCAGTCTGGCCCTGAACACTGAAGCTTTCTTT.

This clone was seen a handful of times. The chain carries TRBV28 and TRBJ1-5; D unclear. The germline V gene encodes CDR1 MDHEN and CDR2 SYDVKM. Deletions cut 2 bases from V and 5 bases from J, with 13 bases between. The CDR3 contains 15 residues. In nucleotides, the CDR3 is TGTGCCAGCAGTTTAATACAGCTTGGCGATCAGCCCCAGCATTTT. It is translated as CASSLIQLGDQPQHF.

The V gene is TRBV30, the J gene TRBJ2-7; 8 bases map to TRBD2. Per the germline V gene, CDR1 is GTSNPN and CDR2 is SVGIG (reference sequence). This CDR3 region has 13 residues. J lost 7 bases, V lost 5 bases, and 10 bases had no gene match. The chain's CDR3 is CAWVGGGYNEQYF. In DNA form, the CDR3 reads TGTGCCTGGGTCGGGGGGGGATATAATGAGCAGTACTTC.

This chain joins TRBV19 and TRBJ2-3; D might be TRBD1 (6 bases). V was shortened by 5 bases and J by 3 bases, with 9 bases between the two germline ends. The CDR3 covers 13 residues. The germline V gene encodes CDR1 LNHDA and CDR2 SQIVND (reference sequence). The CDR3 loop reads CASSPTGTDTQYF. The CDR3 coding sequence is TGTGCCAGTAGTCCAACAGGGACAGATACGCAGTATTTT. The full variable domain, in which reference TRBV19 and TRBJ2-3 provide the parts outside the CDR3, is DGGITQSPKYLFRKEGQNVTLSCEQNLNHDAMYWYRQDPGQGLRLIYYSQIVNDFQKGDIAEGYSVSREKKESFPLTVTSAQKNPTAFYLCASSPTGTDTQYFGPGTRLTVL.

This chain joins TRBV29-1 and TRBJ1-4; D perhaps matches TRBD1 (5 bases). V was shortened by 7 bases and J by 8 bases, with 17 bases between the two germline ends. Germline V gene data show CDR1 as SQVTM and CDR2 as ANQGSEA. The CDR3 has 13 residues. CDR3 bases: TGCAGCGCCGGGGGGGGTTTTGAGGAAAAACTGTTTTTT. Translated, it gives CSAGGGFEEKLFF. Supplemented by reference TRBV29-1 and TRBJ1-4, the full variable domain reads SAVISQKPSRDICQRGTSLTIQCQVDSQVTMMFWYRQQPGQSLTLIATANQGSEATYESGFVIDKFPISRPNLTFSTLTVSNMSPEDSSIYLCSAGGGFEEKLFFGSGTQLSVL.

The chain links TRBV19 to TRBJ2-7, with D perhaps TRBD1 (6 bases). Germline lookup yields CDR1 LNHDA and CDR2 SQIVND (reference sequence). The CDR3 is made up of 14 amino acids. V shed 4 bases and J shed 2 bases, with 12 bases lying between them. CDR3 sequence reads: CASSKGGITYEQYF. CDR3 nucleotide sequence: TGTGCCAGTAGTAAAGGGGGTATCACCTACGAGCAGTACTTC. Combining the CDR3 with reference TRBV19 and TRBJ2-7 gives the whole variable domain DGGITQSPKYLFRKEGQNVTLSCEQNLNHDAMYWYRQDPGQGLRLIYYSQIVNDFQKGDIAEGYSVSREKKESFPLTVTSAQKNPTAFYLCASSKGGITYEQYFGPGTRLTVT.

This clone was seen once. The chain combines TRBV7-9 with TRBJ1-1; the D gene is possibly TRBD1 (5 bases). The CDR3 spans 16 residues. Trimming pared 5 bases from V and 7 bases from J, leaving 23 bases between. CDR1 and CDR2 from the germline V gene are SEHNR and FQNEAQ (reference sequence). CDR3 loop: CASSQPGGVGKNEAFF. DNA for the CDR3: TGTGCCAGCAGCCAGCCGGGGGGGGTTGGCAAAAATGAAGCTTTCTTT.

The chain combines TRBV5-4 with TRBJ1-2, with 9 positions matching TRBD1. V was clipped by 4 bases and J by 7 bases; unmatched bases: 14. Germline V lookup: CDR1 SGHNT, CDR2 YYREEE (reference sequence). This CDR3 has 16 residues. As DNA, the CDR3 is TGTGCCAGCAGCCTTGATTCCGGGACAGGGCGGAGTGGCTACACCTTC. This codes for CASSLDSGTGRSGYTF.

CDR3 DNA sequence: TGTGCCAGCAGTTACGCGGGACGTAAAGAGACCCAGTACTTC. It encodes CASSYAGRKETQYF. V gene TRBV6-5 combines with J gene TRBJ2-5; possible D gene TRBD2, 6 bases. The V gene's germline CDR1 is MNHEY and CDR2 SVGAGI. This CDR3 spans 14 amino acids. V was pared by 2 bases and J by 3 bases, with 10 bases between.

V gene TRBV13 combines with J gene TRBJ2-5; TRBD2 matches at 12 bases. With V trimmed by 5 bases and J by 4 bases, 8 bases remained unmatched. The CDR3 spans 16 residues. Germline V lookup: CDR1 PRHDT, CDR2 FYEKMQ (reference sequence). CDR3 coding DNA: TGTGCCAGCAGCCAGAGGACTAGCGGGGCGGGAGAGACCCAGTACTTC. Translating gives CASSQRTSGAGETQYF.

The V call is TRBV4-2, the J call TRBJ1-1; 9 bases are shared with TRBD1. V shed 2 bases and J 6 bases; nucleotides not matched to a gene: 10. The CDR3 has 16 amino acids. The germline gives CDR1 LGHNA, CDR2 YNFKEQ. CDR3 nucleotide sequence: TGTGCCAGCAGCCAAAATCCGGGACAGGGAAGAGCTGAAGCTTTCTTT. Encoded protein: CASSQNPGQGRAEAFF.